These 31 T cell receptor beta chains share one sample of origin, sequenced in a study of shared T cell receptors in the human thymus. The assay was immunoSEQ multiplex PCR, and TCRdb's table has in-frame clones only and misses some. The sample has roughly 500,000 clones, about four fifths seen once. This sample also appeared in a second study, on human thymus T cells.

What was sequenced was thymocytes. The receptors come from a boy in the first two years of life with a congenital heart defect.

The V call is TRBV4-3, the J call TRBJ2-1, with TRBD2 matching over 8 bases. The trim removed 0 bases at V and 9 bases at J, leaving 7 bases unmatched. The germline gives CDR1 LGHNA, CDR2 YSLEER. The CDR3 loop spans 15 amino acids. This CDR3 is CASSQEAGGLGEQFF. CDR3 DNA: TGCGCCAGCAGCCAAGAGGCGGGAGGACTCGGTGAGCAGTTCTTC.

V gene TRBV29-1 combines with J gene TRBJ1-1, with D perhaps matching TRBD1 (6 bases). This CDR3 spans 14 amino acids. Trimming pared 6 bases from V and 5 bases from J, leaving 19 bases between. Germline-derived CDR1 and CDR2 are SQVTM and ANQGSEA. The CDR3 is CSVEGRGGVTEAFF. The CDR3, as DNA: TGCAGCGTCGAGGGGCGAGGGGGGGTGACTGAAGCTTTCTTT. Drawing the rest from reference TRBV29-1 and TRBJ1-1, the complete variable domain is SAVISQKPSRDICQRGTSLTIQCQVDSQVTMMFWYRQQPGQSLTLIATANQGSEATYESGFVIDKFPISRPNLTFSTLTVSNMSPEDSSIYLCSVEGRGGVTEAFFGQGTRLTVV.

The rearrangement links TRBV9 to TRBJ1-4; 8 nucleotides match TRBD1. Looked up from germline, CDR1 is SGDLS and CDR2 is YYNGEE. The V and J ends lost 0 bases and 4 bases, in that order; junction bases with no gene match: 5. The CDR3 has 16 residues. As DNA, the CDR3 is TGTGCCAGCAGCGTAGGGGGGACAGGACTTAATGAAAAACTGTTTTTT. It is translated as CASSVGGTGLNEKLFF.

The chain couples TRBV6-5 to TRBJ2-3; 8 positions match TRBD2. V shed 7 bases and J 3 bases; nucleotides not matched to a gene: 6. The CDR3 sequence is 14 residues long. Germline loops: CDR1 MNHEY, CDR2 SVGAGI. In DNA form, the CDR3 reads TGTGCCAGCAACCGAGCGGGAGTTACAGATACGCAGTATTTT. This sequence encodes CASNRAGVTDTQYF.

The chain recombines TRBV27 with TRBJ1-2; maybe TRBD1 (6 bases). The CDR3 loop spans 14 amino acids. Trimming took 6 bases from V and 2 from J, leaving 13 bases between them. Germline lookup yields CDR1 MNHEY and CDR2 SMNVEV (reference sequence). CDR3 in amino acids: CASRGQGRNYGYTF. CDR3 bases: TGTGCCAGCAGGGGGCAGGGGCGCAACTATGGCTACACCTTC.

The chain employs TRBV6-5 and TRBJ2-5, with TRBD1 as a possible D gene (6 bases). CDR1 MNHEY and CDR2 SVGAGI come from the germline V gene. Trimming removed 2 bases at V and 4 bases at J, with 8 bases between. The CDR3 covers 13 residues. The chain's CDR3 is CASSYLGGETQYF. In DNA form, the CDR3 reads TGTGCCAGCAGTTACCTAGGGGGAGAGACCCAGTACTTC.

The chain is built from TRBV18 and TRBJ2-3, with 10 bases that match TRBD2. This CDR3 region has 18 residues. Trimming at V came to 2 bases and at J to 1 base, leaving 9 bases not matched to a gene. Germline V lookup: CDR1 KGHSH, CDR2 LQKENI. The CDR3 spells CASSPSASGLAGTDTQYF. DNA of the CDR3: TGTGCCAGCTCACCAAGCGCGTCCGGACTAGCGGGCACAGATACGCAGTATTTT. The whole variable domain, filled in from reference TRBV18 and TRBJ2-3, reads NAGVMQNPRHLVRRRGQEARLRCSPMKGHSHVYWYRQLPEEGLKFMVYLQKENIIDESGMPKERFSAEFPKEGPSILRIQQVVRGDSAAYFCASSPSASGLAGTDTQYFGPGTRLTVL.

This chain joins TRBV15 and TRBJ2-5, with 10 bases that match TRBD1. Germline trimming cut 1 base from V and 5 bases from J; bases unmatched to any gene: 7. The CDR3 totals 16 residues. From germline, CDR1 is LNHNV and CDR2 YYDKDF (reference sequence). The CDR3 region is CATSRAGDRGVETQYF. In DNA, the CDR3 is TGTGCCACCAGCAGAGCCGGGGACAGGGGCGTGGAGACCCAGTACTTC.

This clone has a handful of counts. This chain joins TRBV27 and TRBJ1-5, with 8 bases aligning to TRBD1. From germline, CDR1 is MNHEY and CDR2 SMNVEV (reference sequence). J gave up 0 bases and V 7 bases, and 11 bases lay outside the gene matches. The CDR3 loop spans 17 amino acids. The CDR3 DNA reads as TGTGCCAGCACCCCCAGTTGGACAGGGAATAGCAATCAGCCCCAGCATTTT. The encoded protein is CASTPSWTGNSNQPQHF.

The rearrangement links TRBV6-4 to TRBJ2-1; 10 positions match TRBD2. V was clipped by 3 bases and J by 6 bases; unmatched bases: 5. CDR1 and CDR2 (germline): MRHNA, SNTAGT. The CDR3 loop spans 15 amino acids. As DNA, the CDR3 is TGTGCCAGCAGTGAGGAAGCGGGAGGGCCCAATGAGCAGTTCTTC. This encodes CASSEEAGGPNEQFF.

The chain is built from TRBV29-1 and TRBJ1-1, with D possibly matching TRBD1 (6 bases). The CDR3 is 14 residues long. V lost 7 bases and J lost 1, with 16 bases in between. Germline values: CDR1 SQVTM, CDR2 ANQGSEA. The CDR3 DNA reads TGCAGCGCCTACAGGGAGCGACCGAACACTGAAGCTTTCTTT. It codes for CSAYRERPNTEAFF.

This sequence joins TRBV19 and TRBJ2-7; possible D gene TRBD2, 5 bases. Trimming removed 5 bases from V and 4 bases from J, with 21 bases in between. The CDR3 loop spans 16 amino acids. The V gene's germline CDR1 is LNHDA and CDR2 SQIVND (reference sequence). CDR3 region: CASSPKGLLSRYEQYF. The CDR3, as DNA: TGTGCCAGTAGTCCAAAAGGACTCCTCTCTCGGTACGAGCAGTACTTC.

This clone was counted a single time. J is TRBJ2-3 and V is TRBV5-6; D uncertain. This CDR3 spans 12 amino acids. Trimming took off 6 bases at V and 1 base at J, with 6 bases between the two ends. Per germline, CDR1 SGHDT and CDR2 YYEEEE. The CDR3 sequence is CASTSGTDTQYF. CDR3 DNA sequence: TGTGCCAGCACCTCCGGCACAGATACGCAGTATTTT. The whole variable domain, filled in from reference TRBV5-6 and TRBJ2-3, reads DAGVTQSPTHLIKTRGQQVTLRCSPKSGHDTVSWYQQALGQGPQFIFQYYEEEERQRGNFPDRFSGHQFPNYSSELNVNALLLGDSALYLCASTSGTDTQYFGPGTRLTVL.

This rearrangement joins TRBV13 to TRBJ2-1, with D possibly TRBD2 on 5 matching bases. Trimming took off 6 bases at V and 8 bases at J, with 23 bases between the two ends. Per germline, CDR1 PRHDT and CDR2 FYEKMQ (reference sequence). The CDR3 runs to 16 residues. CDR3 in DNA: TGTGCCAGCAGACCAACTAGTAAGGGCCCGATTTATGAGCAGTTCTTC. This sequence encodes CASRPTSKGPIYEQFF. Combining the CDR3 with reference TRBV13 and TRBJ2-1 gives the whole variable domain AAGVIQSPRHLIKEKRETATLKCYPIPRHDTVYWYQQGPGQDPQFLISFYEKMQSDKGSIPDRFSAQQFSDYHSELNMSSLELGDSALYFCASRPTSKGPIYEQFFGPGTRLTVL.

The chain joins TRBV7-9 to TRBJ2-3; weak D call: TRBD1 (6 bases). The CDR3 contains 17 residues. Per germline, CDR1 SEHNR and CDR2 FQNEAQ (reference sequence). V was cut by 1 base and J by 2 bases, with 16 bases left in between. CDR3 DNA sequence: TGTGCCAGCAGCTTAGTACGGACAGTTAAGACCACAGATACGCAGTATTTT. As protein: CASSLVRTVKTTDTQYF.

The chain is built from TRBV7-9 and TRBJ2-3; D gene unclear. Deletions cut 3 bases from V and 8 bases from J, with 9 bases between. Germline CDR1 and CDR2: SEHNR and FQNEAQ (reference sequence). CDR3 length: 12 amino acids. The DNA for the CDR3 is TGTGCCAGCAGCTTTCAACCGGGTACGCAGTATTTT. Its translation is CASSFQPGTQYF.

The chain combines TRBV15 with TRBJ2-3; D not resolved. Trimming took off 3 bases at V and 3 bases at J, with 19 bases between the two ends. CDR3 length: 17 residues. Germline CDR1 reads LNHNV; CDR2 reads YYDKDF (reference sequence). Here the CDR3 reads CATSRSEVRGVTDTQYF. CDR3 nucleotide sequence: TGTGCCACCAGCAGGTCTGAGGTTCGCGGTGTAACAGATACGCAGTATTTT.

This rearrangement joins TRBV29-1 to TRBJ2-1, with 8 bases that match TRBD1. Germline V gene data show CDR1 as SQVTM and CDR2 as ANQGSEA. The V and J ends lost 4 bases and 4 bases, in that order; junction bases with no gene match: 6. The CDR3 extends over 14 amino acids. In DNA, the CDR3 is TGCAGCGTTGTAGACAGGGGCATTTACAATGAGCAGTTCTTC. Protein product: CSVVDRGIYNEQFF.

This sequence joins TRBV14 and TRBJ2-4; 7 bases fit TRBD1. CDR3 size: 15 residues. Germline V gene data show CDR1 as SGHDN and CDR2 as FVKESK. The V gene end was trimmed by 4 bases and the J gene end by 6 bases; junction bases not matched to a gene: 9. The CDR3, as DNA: TGTGCCAGCAGCCCGGGACAGCCGAAGTCAAACATTCAGTACTTC. This encodes CASSPGQPKSNIQYF. The full variable domain, rest sourced from reference TRBV14 and TRBJ2-4, is EAGVTQFPSHSVIEKGQTVTLRCDPISGHDNLYWYRRVMGKEIKFLLHFVKESKQDESGMPNNRFLAERTGGTYSTLKVQPAELEDSGVYFCASSPGQPKSNIQYFGAGTRLSVL.

The J gene is TRBJ1-1, the V gene TRBV6-6, with D uncertain. V shed 6 bases and J shed 0 bases, with 8 bases lying between them. The CDR3 is made up of 13 amino acids. Looked up from germline, CDR1 is MNHNY and CDR2 is SVGAGI (reference sequence). CDR3 DNA sequence: TGTGCCAGCAGCTCGACATTGAACACTGAAGCTTTCTTT. Its translation: CASSSTLNTEAFF.

J is TRBJ2-1 and V is TRBV10-1; D possibly corresponds to TRBD2 (5 bases). Trimming pared 0 bases from V and 4 bases from J, leaving 13 bases between. The CDR3 totals 16 residues. Germline lookup yields CDR1 WNHNN and CDR2 SYGVQD (reference sequence). In DNA form, the CDR3 reads TGCGCCAGCAGTGAGTCGTCTCCCGGGGATTACAATGAGCAGTTCTTC. This translates into CASSESSPGDYNEQFF.

As to this clone: The junction does not match germline at one end; this may be a read error. The rearrangement uses TRBV20-1 and TRBJ2-3, with 8 bases aligning to TRBD1. Germline CDR1 is DFQATT and CDR2 is SNEGSKA (reference sequence). The CDR3 consists of 10 residues. DNA for the CDR3: TGCAGTGCTAGTCCGGAACAGGGGGATTTT. The encoded protein is CSASPEQGDF.

There are a few counts of this clone. The gene calls are TRBV4-1 and TRBJ2-5; TRBD1 aligns across 10 bases. CDR1 MGHRA and CDR2 YSYEKL come from the germline V gene. J was trimmed by 2 bases and V by 1 base; bases with no gene match: 4. The CDR3 loop spans 16 amino acids. The CDR3 loop reads CASSQGDRGEQETQYF. CDR3 nucleotides: TGCGCCAGCAGCCAAGGGGACAGGGGAGAGCAAGAGACCCAGTACTTC.

This clone was seen only a few times. The chain joins TRBV4-3 to TRBJ1-1, with 8 positions matching TRBD1. The junction had 6 bases not matched to a gene; V was cut back by 0 bases and J by 6 bases. Per the germline V gene, CDR1 is LGHNA and CDR2 is YSLEER. This CDR3 comprises 15 residues. The CDR3 here is CASSQDQSRGPEAFF. Written as DNA, the CDR3 is TGCGCCAGCAGCCAAGATCAGTCCAGGGGGCCTGAAGCTTTCTTT.

The V and J genes are TRBV5-6 and TRBJ2-6; D not resolved. Germline V gene sequence: CDR1 SGHDT, CDR2 YYEEEE. The CDR3 contains 17 residues. V shed 0 bases and J shed 0 bases, with 10 bases lying between them. The CDR3 protein is CASSLGHRFSGANVLTF. The CDR3 nucleotides read TGTGCCAGCAGCTTGGGGCACCGATTCTCTGGGGCCAACGTCCTGACTTTC.

This clone showed up just once. The CDR3 reads CASSPLAGGISYEQYF. The CDR3 DNA reads as TGTGCCAGCAGTCCCCTAGCGGGAGGGATTTCCTACGAGCAGTACTTC. The chain joins TRBV28 to TRBJ2-7; TRBD2 aligns across 12 bases. CDR3 size: 16 residues. J lost 1 base, V lost 5 bases, and 6 bases had no gene match. Germline CDR1 and CDR2: MDHEN and SYDVKM.

V and J are TRBV12-5 and TRBJ2-1; TRBD2 aligns across 13 bases. The CDR3 loop spans 17 amino acids. Trimming removed 4 bases from V and 8 bases from J; junction bases left unmatched: 11. Germline values: CDR1 LGHNT, CDR2 FRNRAP. This CDR3 reads CASGSHRLAGGRDEQFF. In nucleotides, the CDR3 is TGTGCTAGTGGTTCCCACCGACTAGCGGGAGGACGGGATGAGCAGTTCTTC.

The chain uses TRBV7-2 and TRBJ1-2, with D uncertain. Trimming left V 5 bases short and J 7 bases short, with 8 bases between. CDR1 and CDR2 (germline): SGHTA, FQGNSA. The CDR3 covers 11 residues. The chain's CDR3 is CASSHRSGYTF. The CDR3 DNA is TGTGCCAGCAGCCACCGGAGTGGCTACACCTTC.

V usage is TRBV9 and J usage is TRBJ2-1; 11 nucleotides line up with TRBD2. Germline V lookup: CDR1 SGDLS, CDR2 YYNGEE. CDR3 length equals 16 residues. V shed 6 bases, J shed 3 bases, and the junction held 8 bases outside the gene matches. The CDR3 sequence: CASTNGTSGYYNEQFF. DNA for the CDR3: TGTGCCAGCACCAATGGGACTAGCGGCTACTACAATGAGCAGTTCTTC.

This chain connects TRBV9 to TRBJ2-2, with TRBD2 identical over 7 bases. Germline CDR1 is SGDLS and CDR2 is YYNGEE. V was pared by 0 bases and J by 5 bases, with 7 bases of the junction left unmatched. This CDR3 is 16 amino acids long. For the CDR3, the DNA is TGTGCCAGCAGCGTAGGTGATGGCGGGAGAACCGGGGAGCTGTTTTTT. Its protein product is CASSVGDGGRTGELFF.

The chain couples TRBV5-6 to TRBJ1-2; possible D gene TRBD1, 6 bases. Deletions cut 5 bases from V and 3 bases from J, with 17 bases between. The CDR3 has 15 residues. From germline, CDR1 is SGHDT and CDR2 YYEEEE. The CDR3 coding sequence is TGTGCCAGCAGAAGGCAACAGGGTCTCGACTATGGCTACACCTTC. Residues: CASRRQQGLDYGYTF.